This TCR beta chain stems from a study of Graves' ophthalmopathy and Graves' hyperthyroidism. Per the germline V gene, CDR1 is MNHEY and CDR2 is SVGAGI. Deletions cut 5 bases from V and 4 bases from J, with 11 bases between. CDR3 size: 13 residues. This clonotype was recorded many times. Hyperthyroidism patients had new diagnoses, durations under 2 months, and ages of 18 to 65. RNA transcripts provided the template for amplifying TCR beta CDR3 regions. First-round RT-PCR with HTBI primers preceded a second-round multiplex PCR. MiXCR, run by TCRdb on the multiplex PCR reads, gives a single entry per CDR3 protein. In the table there are approximately 1.2 million distinct CDR3 sequences, 35% to 40% of which are singletons.

This sequence was found in an adult man with Graves' hyperthyroidism. The rearrangement joins TRBV6-5 to TRBJ1-2; D is ambiguous. The sequencing sample was made of peripheral blood or thyroid tissue (not recorded which). The CDR3 sequence: CASSITVGYGYTF. The DNA for the CDR3 is TGTGCCAGCAGTATCACAGTGGGCTATGGCTACACCTTC.